The 21 T cell receptor beta chains given below trace back to one sample, sequenced in a study of T-cell reconstitution after alpha-beta-depleted transplantation in children listed by TCRdb under 2016. The sample's treatment or condition, from its label and the paper: allogeneic hematopoietic cell transplantation with graft depleted of TCRalphabeta T cells and CD19 B cells. The library was prepared using PCR. Sequencing was performed on an Illumina HiSeq 2500. To normalize quantification of the TCRbeta repertoire, the TCR libraries were built with molecular barcoding that relied on unique molecular identifiers. In-frame beta chains were kept once TCRdb had trimmed the public reads at Q25 with fastp and called clones with MiXCR. Every distinct CDR3 protein forms one entry, paired with its most common genes and DNA. The sample yields roughly 490,000 distinct CDR3 sequences; around 10% were counted once. The leading ten clones occupy 13% to 15% of the sample.

Sequencing used PBMCs, mostly from graft donor cells, obtained 180 days after TCRalphabeta/CD19-depleted stem cell transplant. All receptors derive from a female patient between 2 and 15 years old who had a stem cell transplant for aplastic anemia, so the T cells may come from the graft donor.

This sequence joins TRBV11-3 and TRBJ2-5, with no clear D. Germline loops: CDR1 SGHNT, CDR2 YENEEA. V lost 0 bases and J lost 2, with 7 bases in between. The CDR3 runs to 14 residues. CDR3 nucleotide sequence: TGTGCCAGCAGCTTAGATCGCAGTCAAGAGACCCAGTACTTC. Protein product: CASSLDRSQETQYF.

This clonotype was seen at least ten times. The rearrangement links TRBV28 to TRBJ2-3; 11 bases line up with TRBD2. V was pared by 2 bases and J by 1 base, with 2 bases of the junction left unmatched. CDR1 MDHEN and CDR2 SYDVKM come from the germline V gene. The CDR3 loop spans 16 amino acids. CDR3 coding DNA: TGTGCCAGCAGTTTAACTAGCGGGAGTGGCACAGATACGCAGTATTTT. Translating it yields CASSLTSGSGTDTQYF.

This clonotype appeared a few times. The rearrangement uses TRBV4-3 and TRBJ1-2; 7 bases are a match to TRBD1. This CDR3 comprises 14 residues. Germline V lookup: CDR1 LGHNA, CDR2 YSLEER. V lost 2 bases to trimming and J lost 7 bases; unmatched junction nucleotides: 7. CDR3: CASSQHEGGGGYTF. In DNA, the CDR3 is TGCGCCAGCAGCCAACATGAAGGGGGCGGTGGCTACACCTTC.

The chain links TRBV3-1 to TRBJ2-1; 9 nucleotides line up with TRBD2. Germline V gene sequence: CDR1 LGHDT, CDR2 YNNKEL (reference sequence). The CDR3 totals 17 residues. With 5 bases clipped from V and 0 bases from J, the junction kept 8 bases outside the gene matches. The CDR3 DNA reads as TGTGCCAGCAGCTACAGCGGGAGGCACAGCTCCTACAATGAGCAGTTCTTC. This gives the protein CASSYSGRHSSYNEQFF.

The V and J genes are TRBV4-1 and TRBJ2-5; D remains unclear. This CDR3 is built from 19 residues. Germline V lookup: CDR1 MGHRA, CDR2 YSYEKL. V lost 0 bases and J lost 2, with 22 bases in between. The CDR3 is CASSQEGPRGRTHQETQYF. In DNA, the CDR3 is TGCGCCAGCAGCCAAGAAGGGCCCCGTGGCCGGACGCATCAAGAGACCCAGTACTTC.

V and J are TRBV7-7 and TRBJ2-6; 8 bases are a match to TRBD1. V was clipped by 5 bases and J by 4 bases; unmatched bases: 10. CDR3 length: 17 amino acids. The V gene's germline CDR1 is SSHAT and CDR2 FNYEAQ (reference sequence). The CDR3: CASSAELTGAGANVLTF. The CDR3 DNA is TGTGCCAGCAGCGCAGAGTTGACAGGGGCCGGGGCCAACGTCCTGACTTTC.

This clonotype was observed many times. The chain carries TRBV5-4 and TRBJ1-2; D is perhaps TRBD1 (6 bases). V was shortened by 4 bases and J by 7 bases, with 14 bases between the two germline ends. This CDR3 region has 13 residues. In germline, CDR1 is SGHNT, CDR2 YYREEE (reference sequence). The CDR3 DNA reads TGTGCCAGCAGCCAAGGGGGGCCCTTTGGCTACACCTTC. Its protein product is CASSQGGPFGYTF. The variable domain in full, with the rest retrieved from reference TRBV5-4 and TRBJ1-2, is ETGVTQSPTHLIKTRGQQVTLRCSSQSGHNTVSWYQQALGQGPQFIFQYYREEENGRGNFPPRFSGLQFPNYSSELNVNALELDDSALYLCASSQGGPFGYTFGSGTRLTVV.

The J gene is TRBJ2-1, the V gene TRBV5-1, with TRBD2 matching 8 bases. The CDR3 is made up of 15 amino acids. The V gene's germline CDR1 is SGHRS and CDR2 YFSETQ. The V and J ends lost 0 bases and 9 bases, in that order; junction bases with no gene match: 8. Here the CDR3 DNA reads TGCGCCAGCAGCTTGGGTACGGGAGGGGTCGGTGAGCAGTTCTTC. Its protein product is CASSLGTGGVGEQFF. Full variable domain (remainder filled in from reference TRBV5-1 and TRBJ2-1): KAGVTQTPRYLIKTRGQQVTLSCSPISGHRSVSWYQQTPGQGLQFLFEYFSETQRNKGNFPGRFSGRQFSNSRSEMNVSTLELGDSALYLCASSLGTGGVGEQFFGPGTRLTVL.

V is TRBV7-6 and J is TRBJ2-1; 8 nucleotides match TRBD1. The V gene end was trimmed by 5 bases and the J gene end by 0 bases; junction bases not matched to a gene: 12. The germline V gene has CDR1 SGHVS and CDR2 FNYEAQ. This CDR3 is 18 amino acids long. The CDR3 coding sequence is TGTGCCAGCAGCCAAAAGAGGACAGGGTCAATCTCCTACAATGAGCAGTTCTTC. It yields the protein CASSQKRTGSISYNEQFF.

This clonotype was detected many times. This CDR3 reads CASSLQSSNTGELFF. The CDR3, as DNA: TGTGCCAGCAGCTTACAAAGTTCGAACACCGGGGAGCTGTTTTTT. This sequence joins TRBV7-2 and TRBJ2-2; D remains ambiguous. The CDR3 extends over 15 amino acids. Germline-derived CDR1 and CDR2 are SGHTA and FQGNSA. V dropped 2 bases and J dropped 0 bases, with 7 bases sitting between them.

This clonotype was observed a handful of times. CDR3 sequence (DNA): TGTGCCAGCAGCTACCCGGGACTAGCGCTTATCCTTCCTATGTACAATGAGCAGTTCTTC. This gives the protein CASSYPGLALILPMYNEQFF. The gene calls are TRBV7-8 and TRBJ2-1; 10 nucleotides line up with TRBD2. Germline V gene sequence: CDR1 SGHVS, CDR2 FQNEAQ. J was trimmed by 4 bases and V by 4 bases; bases with no gene match: 19. The CDR3 consists of 20 residues.

This chain joins TRBV28 and TRBJ2-5; the D is unclear. The CDR3 loop spans 14 amino acids. CDR1 is MDHEN and CDR2 is SYDVKM in the germline V gene. The V end lost 4 bases, the J end lost 4 bases, and 13 bases lay between the germline ends. DNA of the CDR3: TGTGCCAGCAGTTCGGTGGGGAATGGAGAGACCCAGTACTTC. Protein: CASSSVGNGETQYF.

This clonotype came up a few times. The genes are TRBV7-9 and TRBJ2-7; D unresolved. Trimming shortened V by 5 bases and J by 2 bases, and 22 bases separated the two germline ends. CDR3 length: 17 amino acids. CDR1 SEHNR and CDR2 FQNEAQ come from the germline V gene (reference sequence). The CDR3 protein is CASSDPSKGNLPYEQYF. In DNA form, the CDR3 reads TGTGCCAGCAGCGATCCCTCCAAAGGAAACCTGCCCTACGAGCAGTACTTC. Together with reference TRBV7-9 and TRBJ2-7, the CDR3 gives the full variable domain: DTGVSQNPRHKITKRGQNVTFRCDPISEHNRLYWYRQTLGQGPEFLTYFQNEAQLEKSRLLSDRFSAERPKGSFSTLEIQRTEQGDSAMYLCASSDPSKGNLPYEQYFGPGTRLTVT.

This clonotype was found a few times. This chain connects TRBV7-3 to TRBJ2-1; 9 nucleotides agree with TRBD2. CDR3 length: 18 residues. The V segment lost 1 base and the J segment 7 bases; nucleotides outside the gene matches: 14. From germline, CDR1 is SGHTA and CDR2 FQGTGA. CDR3: CASSLKGGRSGSSNEQFF. The DNA of the CDR3 is TGTGCCAGCAGCTTAAAGGGGGGGCGTAGCGGGAGTAGTAATGAGCAGTTCTTC.

This clonotype was observed a few times. CDR3 loop: CASRGGLHEQYF. CDR3 DNA: TGTGCCAGCAGGGGCGGACTCCACGAGCAGTACTTC. V is TRBV28 and J is TRBJ2-7, with a possible D match to TRBD2 (5 bases). V lost 6 bases, J lost 5 bases, and 11 bases lay in between. Germline CDR1 is MDHEN and CDR2 is SYDVKM. CDR3 length: 12 residues. The full variable domain, with the rest looked up from reference TRBV28 and TRBJ2-7, is DVKVTQSSRYLVKRTGEKVFLECVQDMDHENMFWYRQDPGLGLRLIYFSYDVKMKEKGDIPEGYSVSREKKERFSLILESASTNQTSMYLCASRGGLHEQYFGPGTRLTVT.

The chain combines TRBV27 with TRBJ2-5; 11 bases map to TRBD2. J was trimmed by 0 bases and V by 6 bases; bases with no gene match: 6. The germline V gene has CDR1 MNHEY and CDR2 SMNVEV (reference sequence). This CDR3 is 16 amino acids long. This CDR3 is CASRIAGGAYQETQYF. CDR3 DNA sequence: TGTGCCAGCAGGATAGCGGGAGGGGCGTACCAAGAGACCCAGTACTTC.

At least ten counts were recorded for this clonotype. As DNA, the CDR3 is TGCAGCGTTGAGGAGCGGGAGGTCGGGAATGAGCAGTTCTTC. Translating gives CSVEEREVGNEQFF. V gene TRBV29-1 combines with J gene TRBJ2-1, with 9 nucleotides matching TRBD2. The CDR3 has 14 residues. Per germline, CDR1 SQVTM and CDR2 ANQGSEA. With V trimmed by 3 bases and J by 7 bases, 7 bases remained unmatched.

V is TRBV2 and J is TRBJ2-7; D tentatively reads TRBD1 or TRBD2 (5 bases each). V was trimmed by 6 bases and J by 3 bases, leaving 15 bases between them. Germline CDR1 is SNHLY and CDR2 is FYNNEI. The CDR3 spans 14 residues. The CDR3 is CASRGDGNLYEQYF. The CDR3, as DNA: TGTGCCAGCAGGGGGGACGGGAACCTCTACGAGCAGTACTTC. Full variable domain (outside the CDR3, taken from reference TRBV2 and TRBJ2-7): EPEVTQTPSHQVTQMGQEVILRCVPISNHLYFYWYRQILGQKVEFLVSFYNNEISEKSEIFDDQFSVERPDGSNFTLKIRSTKLEDSAMYFCASRGDGNLYEQYFGPGTRLTVT.

This clonotype occurred a few times. The J gene is TRBJ2-1, the V gene TRBV5-1; D possibly corresponds to TRBD2 (7 bases). Germline assignment: CDR1 SGHRS and CDR2 YFSETQ. Trimming removed 5 bases from V and 1 base from J, with 13 bases in between. This CDR3 is 15 amino acids long. In DNA, the CDR3 is TGCGCCAGCAGTTTTGCGGGGGCGTCCTACAATGAGCAGTTCTTC. Translating it yields CASSFAGASYNEQFF.

This clonotype was picked up many times. This chain connects TRBV7-8 to TRBJ2-2; D is perhaps TRBD2 (6 bases). CDR3 length equals 15 residues. Germline-derived CDR1 and CDR2 are SGHVS and FQNEAQ. Deletions cut 6 bases from V and 0 bases from J, with 11 bases between. CDR3 residues: CASRIAEANTGELFF. CDR3 nucleotide sequence: TGTGCCAGCAGGATAGCGGAAGCGAACACCGGGGAGCTGTTTTTT.

The chain combines TRBV7-2 with TRBJ2-7; D is tentatively TRBD1 or TRBD2 (5 bases each). The germline V gene encodes CDR1 SGHTA and CDR2 FQGNSA. V lost 4 bases to trimming and J lost 4 bases, with 17 bases between them. CDR3 length: 15 amino acids. CDR3 DNA: TGTGCCAGCAGCTCCCTTGGGGGAAAAACTTACGAGCAGTACTTC. Translating gives CASSSLGGKTYEQYF.